A single TCR beta chain is shown here with its context. The antigen is not known. The data derive from a study of T cells in Graves' hyperthyroidism and ophthalmopathy. The source material, RNA transcripts, was used to amplify TCR beta CDR3 regions. The HTBI primer set served for first-round RT-PCR of the TCR CDR3. TCRdb reprocessed the multiplex PCR reads via MiXCR and lists one record per CDR3 protein. The repertoire has approximately 690,000 distinct CDR3 sequences, around 21% of them found once; the top ten carry about 35%. The germline V and J ends were trimmed by 6 bases and 6 bases, with 9 bases remaining between them. The CDR3 contains 12 residues. The germline V gene has CDR1 MNHNS and CDR2 SASEGT. Findings of the study overall: Most expanded thyroid clonotypes above 0.001 recurred in blood. For ophthalmopathy, model prediction preceded onset by a median about six months.

This chain uses TRBV6-1 with TRBJ2-1; TRBD1 is a possible D gene (5 bases). This sequence originates from a man aged 30 to 39 with Graves' ophthalmopathy. Sequencing was performed on blood. The CDR3 loop reads CASSTGLNEQFF. The CDR3 DNA follows: TGTGCCAGCAGCACAGGTCTCAATGAGCAGTTCTTC.